Listed below are T cell receptor beta chains from one sample, sequenced in a study of human T cells and chemical hapten exposure. TCRdb fed the RACE reads into MiXCR, producing one record per CDR3 protein. The sample shows about 110,000 distinct CDR3 sequences, approximately 12% of them seen only once. This material consisted of whole blood, taken in connection with sensitization to the hapten diphenylcyclopropenone (DPC). The receptors derive from a woman in her forties or fifties with alopecia areata. Some clones in this sample may be carry-over from other donors' samples. CDR3s include the opening cysteine and the closing phenylalanine or tryptophan. D genes are given only for firm matches. Clone size is given for some rows only: seen once, a few or many times, or a class if the clone is expanded.

D gene	V gene	J gene	clone size	CDR3 protein	CDR3 DNA
.	TRBV6-1	TRBJ1-3	few	CASSYDSSGNTIYF	TGTGCCAGCAGCTACGACAGCTCTGGAAACACCATATATTTT
TRBD1	TRBV11-2	TRBJ1-6	.	CASSGRTGNSPSF	TGTGCCAGCAGCGGCAGGACAGGGAATTCACCCTCCTTT
TRBD2	TRBV10-1	TRBJ2-2	few	CASSESERGNTGELFF	TGCGCCAGCAGTGAGTCCGAGCGGGGGAACACCGGGGAGCTGTTTTTT
.	TRBV4-2	TRBJ2-5	many	CASSQTRNKKRGKKETQYF	TGTGCCAGCAGCCAAACTAGAAACAAGAAACGCGGGAAGAAAGAGACCCAGTACTTC
TRBD1	TRBV19	TRBJ1-5	.	CASSITGQGAGRPQHF	TGTGCCAGTAGTATAACCGGACAGGGGGCTGGGAGGCCCCAGCATTTT
.	TRBV14	TRBJ2-3	few	CASSHTAGIGTDTQYF	TGTGCCAGCAGCCACACAGCGGGCATCGGCACAGATACGCAGTATTTT
TRBD2	TRBV28	TRBJ2-7	few	CASSLTSGPYEQYF	TGTGCCAGCAGTTTGACTAGCGGCCCCTACGAGCAGTACTTC
.	TRBV4-2	TRBJ2-6	.	CASSQERTTSGANVLTF	TGTGCCAGCAGCCAAGAAAGAACAACCTCTGGGGCCAACGTCCTGACTTTC
TRBD2	TRBV11-2	TRBJ2-1	few	CASSLVRGSGGSYNEQFF	TGTGCCAGCAGCTTAGTGCGGGGGTCGGGAGGATCCTACAATGAGCAGTTCTTC
.	TRBV7-2	TRBJ2-3	many	CASSSLPTRDTQYF	TGTGCCAGCAGCTCCCTCCCTACCAGAGATACGCAGTATTTT
TRBD1	TRBV7-6	TRBJ2-7	.	CASSLGQGSDEQYF	TGTGCCAGCAGCTTAGGACAGGGGTCGGACGAGCAGTACTTC
.	TRBV7-2	TRBJ2-1	few	CASSLRSGTLTYNEQFF	TGTGCCAGCAGCTTACGGTCCGGCACCCTCACCTACAATGAGCAGTTCTTC
TRBD1	TRBV24-1	TRBJ1-2	few	CATSDLGDRGQYDGYTF	TGTGCCACCAGTGATTTGGGGGACAGGGGGCAGTACGATGGCTACACCTTC
.	TRBV2	TRBJ2-6	few	CASAGSGANVLTF	TGTGCCAGTGCTGGCTCTGGGGCCAACGTCCTGACTTTC
TRBD1	TRBV5-1	TRBJ2-1	few	CASSLDHRGYNEQFF	TGCGCCAGCAGCTTAGATCACAGGGGCTACAATGAGCAGTTCTTC
.	TRBV6-2/TRBV6-3	TRBJ2-2	few	CASTPIHTGELFF	TGTGCCAGCACTCCTATACACACCGGGGAGCTGTTTTTT
.	TRBV27	TRBJ1-6	.	CASSLRGENSPLHF	TGTGCCAGCAGTTTGAGGGGAGAGAATTCACCCCTCCACTTT
.	TRBV6-5	TRBJ1-6	many	CASSYSRFGAGSSPLHF	TGTGCCAGCAGTTACTCTCGTTTTGGCGCTGGGAGTTCACCCCTCCACTTT
.	TRBV7-6	TRBJ1-2	.	CASSLNQGGAMDYGYTF	TGTGCCAGCAGCTTAAATCAGGGTGGCGCCATGGACTATGGCTACACCTTC
TRBD1	TRBV28	TRBJ2-7	.	CASGQVYEQYF	TGTGCCAGCGGACAGGTCTACGAGCAGTACTTC
TRBD2	TRBV5-1	TRBJ2-2	few	CASSLSLTSGSTGELFF	TGCGCCAGCAGCCTATCCCTGACTAGCGGGAGTACCGGGGAGCTGTTTTTT
TRBD1	TRBV27	TRBJ2-5	few	CASSLLPTGRQETQYF	TGTGCCAGCAGTTTATTACCGACAGGGCGGCAAGAGACCCAGTACTTC
.	TRBV29-1	TRBJ2-3	.	CSVGGLWSDTQYF	TGCAGCGTTGGAGGGTTGTGGTCAGATACGCAGTATTTT
TRBD2	TRBV2	TRBJ2-3	.	CASHLAGAVDTQYF	TGTGCCAGCCATCTAGCGGGGGCTGTCGATACGCAGTATTTT
.	TRBV28	TRBJ1-2	.	CASSRPSRAAGYTF	TGTGCCAGCAGTCGACCGAGCAGGGCTGCTGGCTACACCTTC
TRBD1	TRBV7-9	TRBJ1-4	few	CASSQGAGNEKLFF	TGTGCCAGCAGCCAGGGGGCTGGTAATGAAAAACTGTTTTTT
.	TRBV9	TRBJ2-3	.	CASSPSGNPSTDTQYF	TGTGCCAGCAGCCCCTCCGGGAACCCTAGCACAGATACGCAGTATTTT
.	TRBV3-1	TRBJ2-3	.	CASSQDRAFTDTQYF	TGTGCCAGCAGCCAAGATCGGGCTTTCACAGATACGCAGTATTTT
TRBD2	TRBV20-1	TRBJ2-3	many	CSASGAGGASDTQYF	TGCAGTGCTAGCGGAGCGGGGGGGGCCAGCGATACGCAGTATTTT
TRBD2	TRBV6-1	TRBJ2-1	.	CASTSGGAEGNEQFF	TGTGCCAGTACTAGCGGGGGGGCCGAGGGCAATGAGCAGTTCTTC
.	TRBV7-8	TRBJ1-1	few	CASSLEGRQVNTEAFF	TGTGCCAGCAGCTTAGAAGGTAGACAGGTAAACACTGAAGCTTTCTTT
.	TRBV5-1	TRBJ1-4	.	CATARAGDEKLFF	TGCGCCACCGCGAGGGCCGGGGATGAAAAACTGTTTTTT
.	TRBV6-2/TRBV6-3	TRBJ1-5	many	CATKDWDNQPQHF	TGTGCCACTAAGGACTGGGATAATCAGCCCCAGCATTTT
.	TRBV12-5	TRBJ2-1	.	CASGLVQFSSYNEQFF	TGTGCTAGTGGTTTGGTACAGTTTAGCTCCTACAATGAGCAGTTCTTC
TRBD2	TRBV29-1	TRBJ2-7	many	CSVGRRTSGTYEQYF	TGCAGCGTTGGAAGGAGGACTAGCGGCACTTACGAGCAGTACTTC
TRBD1	TRBV4-3	TRBJ1-6	few	CASSQEAGGSYNSPLHF	TGCGCCAGCAGCCAAGAGGCAGGGGGCTCCTATAATTCACCCCTCCACTTT
.	TRBV28	TRBJ2-7	few	CASSSGGDGQYF	TGTGCCAGCAGCTCAGGGGGGGACGGGCAGTACTTC